Shown below are 21 T cell receptor beta chains from a single sample sequenced in a study of T cell responses to AZD1222 COVID-19 vaccine (dated by TCRdb to about 2021). The library relied on the immunoSEQ multiplex PCR assay. TCRdb re-hosts the immuneACCESS table, in-frame sequences only. Its copies lack some clones; in the studies checked, an unresolved V gene accounts for under half of them, and the cause for the rest is not known. Within this sample are 160,000 or so clones, with 85% to 90% of them counted one time only. The top ten hold 1.5% to 2% of the sample. Reading the label with the study, this specimen's time point is: baseline before first vaccination. Sequences were derived from peripheral blood, sampled on day 0 of AZD1222 vaccination. The source is an adult in good health.

The V call is TRBV5-4, the J call TRBJ1-2; no firm D call. The CDR3 runs to 13 residues. The V end lost 2 bases, the J end lost 2 bases, and 7 bases lay between the germline ends. Per germline, CDR1 SGHNT and CDR2 YYREEE (reference sequence). The DNA of the CDR3 is TGTGCCAGCAGCTTAGAGGGAAACTATGGCTACACCTTC. This translates into CASSLEGNYGYTF.

The chain recombines TRBV3-1 (or the pseudogene TRBV3-2) with TRBJ1-1; D remains unclear. The V end was cut by 4 bases, the J end by 2 bases, with 11 bases between. Per germline, CDR1 LGHDT and CDR2 YNNKEL (reference sequence). The CDR3 sequence is 14 residues long. The chain's CDR3 is CASSRGSRNTEAFF. The CDR3 nucleotides read TGTGCCAGCAGCCGGGGATCAAGAAACACTGAAGCTTTCTTT.

The chain links TRBV3-1 (or the pseudogene TRBV3-2) to TRBJ2-1; possibly TRBD1 or TRBD2 for D (7 bases each). Trimming cost V 4 bases and J 7 bases, with 17 bases left between them. Germline CDR1 is LGHDT and CDR2 is YNNKEL (reference sequence). The CDR3 runs to 15 residues. CDR3 in DNA: TGTGCCAGCAGCCTAACAGGGGCCGGGGGGAATGAGCAGTTCTTC. Protein sequence: CASSLTGAGGNEQFF.

The chain uses TRBV10-3 and TRBJ1-4; TRBD1 is a possible D gene (6 bases). Between the trimmed V and J ends, which lost 6 bases and 3 bases, there was a span of 17 bases. CDR3 length equals 16 residues. Germline CDR1 ENHRY, CDR2 SYGVKD. Written as DNA, the CDR3 is TGTGCCATCAGCCTGGACAGAAACCCTTCTAATGAAAAACTGTTTTTT. Protein: CAISLDRNPSNEKLFF.

This clone has a handful of counts. This sequence joins TRBV7-9 and TRBJ1-2; D is unresolved. This CDR3 spans 13 amino acids. V lost 4 bases to trimming and J lost 3 bases, with 9 bases between them. Germline loops: CDR1 SEHNR, CDR2 FQNEAQ (reference sequence). The CDR3 sequence: CASSYRRDYGYTF. The CDR3 coding sequence is TGTGCCAGCAGCTATAGAAGGGACTATGGCTACACCTTC.

This clone was observed once. This rearrangement joins TRBV18 to TRBJ2-2; D gene ambiguous. The CDR3 has 13 residues. Germline V CDR1 and CDR2: KGHSH, LQKENI. V was cut by 2 bases and J by 4 bases, with 5 bases left in between. The CDR3 nucleotides read TGTGCCAGCTCACCAGAAACCACCGGGGAGCTGTTTTTT. Amino acids: CASSPETTGELFF. Full variable domain (outside the CDR3, taken from reference TRBV18 and TRBJ2-2): NAGVMQNPRHLVRRRGQEARLRCSPMKGHSHVYWYRQLPEEGLKFMVYLQKENIIDESGMPKERFSAEFPKEGPSILRIQQVVRGDSAAYFCASSPETTGELFFGEGSRLTVL.

This chain links TRBV6-5 with TRBJ1-6; perhaps TRBD1 as D (6 bases). The germline V gene has CDR1 MNHEY and CDR2 SVGAGI. The germline V and J ends were trimmed by 1 base and 6 bases, with 10 bases remaining between them. This CDR3 region has 15 residues. The CDR3: CASSYFGRGNSPLHF. The CDR3 nucleotides read TGTGCCAGCAGTTACTTCGGCAGGGGTAATTCACCCCTCCACTTT.

The chain is built from TRBV9 and TRBJ2-3, with TRBD2 as a possible D gene (7 bases). The CDR3 extends over 16 amino acids. V shed 3 bases and J shed 0 bases, with 14 bases lying between them. Germline values: CDR1 SGDLS, CDR2 YYNGEE. The CDR3 nucleotides read TGTGCCAGCAGCGCTGCCTCGGGGGGCAGCACAGATACGCAGTATTTT. Its translation is CASSAASGGSTDTQYF.

The chain has TRBV28 and TRBJ1-1, with D maybe TRBD1 (6 bases). This CDR3 comprises 14 residues. V dropped 7 bases and J dropped 8 bases, with 20 bases sitting between them. Germline CDR1 MDHEN, CDR2 SYDVKM. The CDR3 nucleotides read TGTGCCAGCACCCCAATGGACAGAGGGGGGGAAGCTTTCTTT. It yields the protein CASTPMDRGGEAFF.

This chain links TRBV28 with TRBJ2-2; TRBD2 matches at 7 bases. V lost 6 bases and J lost 6; bases outside the gene matches: 4. The germline V gene encodes CDR1 MDHEN and CDR2 SYDVKM. The CDR3 has 13 residues. As DNA, the CDR3 is TGTGCCAGCAGCCGCGGGGGATCCGGGGAGCTGTTTTTT. Encoded protein: CASSRGGSGELFF.

CDR3 region: CASSLMQGTGKAFF. As DNA, the CDR3 is TGTGCCAGCAGCCTTATGCAAGGTACGGGGAAGGCTTTCTTT. The V and J genes are TRBV27 and TRBJ1-1; D gene unclear. The CDR3 contains 14 residues. Per germline, CDR1 MNHEY and CDR2 SMNVEV (reference sequence). V gave up 6 bases and J gave up 11 bases, with 22 bases separating them.

V and J are TRBV9 and TRBJ1-2; D is possibly TRBD1 (5 bases). Looked up from germline, CDR1 is SGDLS and CDR2 is YYNGEE. There are 14 residues in the CDR3. With 0 bases removed from V and 8 bases from J, the gap between germline ends came to 14 bases. Written as DNA, the CDR3 is TGTGCCAGCAGCGTAGGGGGCCTTCTAGGCGGCTACACCTTC. It yields the protein CASSVGGLLGGYTF.

The chain recombines TRBV29-1 with TRBJ1-1; tentative D call: TRBD1 (6 bases). V was clipped by 3 bases and J by 5 bases, with 10 bases between them. Germline CDR1 and CDR2: SQVTM and ANQGSEA. The CDR3 is made up of 12 amino acids. For the CDR3, the DNA is TGCAGCGTTGATGGGGGGCGGACTGAAGCTTTCTTT. Its protein is CSVDGGRTEAFF. Combining the CDR3 with reference TRBV29-1 and TRBJ1-1 gives the whole variable domain SAVISQKPSRDICQRGTSLTIQCQVDSQVTMMFWYRQQPGQSLTLIATANQGSEATYESGFVIDKFPISRPNLTFSTLTVSNMSPEDSSIYLCSVDGGRTEAFFGQGTRLTVV.

In this sample, this clone turned up once. The chain combines TRBV19 with TRBJ2-1; 10 nucleotides match TRBD2. This CDR3 has 15 residues. Germline V CDR1 and CDR2: LNHDA, SQIVND (reference sequence). Losses at the gene ends were 3 bases for V and 8 bases for J; bases not matched to a gene: 7. CDR3 sequence reads: CASSIGVAGGDEQFF. CDR3 DNA sequence: TGTGCCAGTAGTATCGGGGTAGCGGGAGGCGATGAGCAGTTCTTC. Using reference TRBV19 and TRBJ2-1 for the parts outside the CDR3, the full variable domain is DGGITQSPKYLFRKEGQNVTLSCEQNLNHDAMYWYRQDPGQGLRLIYYSQIVNDFQKGDIAEGYSVSREKKESFPLTVTSAQKNPTAFYLCASSIGVAGGDEQFFGPGTRLTVL.

The chain couples TRBV5-1 to TRBJ2-5, with 7 bases that match TRBD1. V was pared by 4 bases and J by 0 bases, with 6 bases of the junction left unmatched. The germline gives CDR1 SGHRS, CDR2 YFSETQ. The CDR3 totals 15 residues. The CDR3 nucleotides read TGCGCCAGCAGCCCGACGGGACAGAACCAAGAGACCCAGTACTTC. It codes for CASSPTGQNQETQYF.

In its sample, this clone was seen a few times. The CDR3 DNA sequence: TGTGCCAGCAGCTCCGGGACAGGTCACTACGAGCAGTACTTC. Translating it yields CASSSGTGHYEQYF. This chain joins TRBV13 and TRBJ2-7; 8 bases line up with TRBD1. Losses at the gene ends were 4 bases for V and 3 bases for J; bases not matched to a gene: 5. The CDR3 sequence is 14 residues long. Germline V gene sequence: CDR1 PRHDT, CDR2 FYEKMQ (reference sequence).

There are a few counts of this clone. The rearrangement links TRBV13 to TRBJ2-7, with 11 nucleotides matching TRBD1. Germline-derived CDR1 and CDR2 are PRHDT and FYEKMQ (reference sequence). The ends lost 5 bases at V and 6 bases at J; junction bases unmatched: 12. This CDR3 has 16 residues. The CDR3 loop is CASSPFGDRGSGEQYV. The CDR3 DNA is TGTGCCAGCAGCCCCTTTGGGGACAGGGGGTCGGGCGAGCAGTACGTC.

The J gene is TRBJ2-2, the V gene TRBV20-1; TRBD2 matches 14 bases. Germline CDR1 is DFQATT and CDR2 is SNEGSKA (reference sequence). The CDR3 sequence is 16 residues long. After removal of 3 bases from V and 5 bases from J, the junction contained 5 bases not matched to a gene. The CDR3 is CSASSGLAGVTGELFF. The CDR3 region has the DNA TGCAGTGCTAGTTCGGGACTAGCGGGAGTAACCGGGGAGCTGTTTTTT.

The chain recombines TRBV9 with TRBJ1-6; 12 bases align to TRBD1. The germline V gene encodes CDR1 SGDLS and CDR2 YYNGEE. This CDR3 is built from 16 residues. The ends lost 3 bases at V and 9 bases at J; junction bases unmatched: 7. The CDR3 reads CASSAGTGGSTSPLHF. CDR3 DNA: TGTGCCAGCAGCGCCGGGACAGGGGGCTCTACTTCACCCCTCCACTTT.

The rearrangement links TRBV11-2 to TRBJ2-5; 11 bases align to TRBD1. CDR1 SGHAT and CDR2 FQNNGV come from the germline V gene. V shed 5 bases and J 5 bases; nucleotides not matched to a gene: 10. This CDR3 is built from 16 residues. The CDR3 region has the DNA TGTGCCAGCAGCCTGTCGGACAGGGGGCTGGGGGAGACCCAGTACTTC. As protein: CASSLSDRGLGETQYF.

This chain uses TRBV11-2 with TRBJ2-3, with D possibly TRBD2 on 7 matching bases. The V and J ends lost 5 bases and 4 bases respectively, with 19 bases between them. Germline CDR1 reads SGHAT; CDR2 reads FQNNGV. The CDR3 sequence is 16 residues long. The CDR3 region is CASSVRSGGRSDTQYF. The CDR3 DNA sequence: TGTGCCAGCAGCGTAAGGTCGGGGGGCCGCTCAGATACGCAGTATTTT.